The TCR beta chain described here comes from a study of vaccination and CD4 T cells after COVID-19. Sample time point: late sampling 161 to 241 days after vaccination in a few convalescent patients. This sample's treatment: approximately 9-day PBMC culture with coronavirus spike peptide pools or control peptides (ViraFEST assay). ViraFEST stimulated the growth of antigen-specific T cells using peptide pools and subsequently profiled their TCRs by sequencing. Negative selection separated CD4+ T cells from approximately 9-day cultures. A note on this clonotype: Antigen specificity is unknown.

At the Johns Hopkins FTIC core, DNA taken from cultured CD4+ T cells was sequenced by way of the Oncomine TCR Beta short-read assay. Investigators isolated genomic DNA from cultured CD4+ T cells. TCRdb reprocessed the PCR reads with MiXCR, giving one entry per CDR3 protein. The data hold more than 20,000 distinct CDR3 sequences, with around two fifths observed a single time. The CDR3 is 16 amino acids. Trimming at V came to 5 bases and at J to 5 bases, leaving 9 bases not matched to a gene. CDR1 and CDR2 from the germline V gene are MDHEN and SYDVKM. Broader study findings: Of the reactive clones in convalescent patients, a median roughly 90% showed up only post-vaccination.

This clonotype originated in a human donor who had recovered from COVID-19. The source material was CD4+ T cells from blood, cultured in vitro, sampled about 7 months after SARS-CoV-2 vaccination. The chain combines TRBV28 with TRBJ2-2, with 9 bases lining up with TRBD2. CDR3 in amino acids: CASSHLTSGTTGELFF. CDR3 bases: TGTGCCAGCAGTCATCTGACTAGCGGAACAACCGGGGAGCTGTTTTTT.